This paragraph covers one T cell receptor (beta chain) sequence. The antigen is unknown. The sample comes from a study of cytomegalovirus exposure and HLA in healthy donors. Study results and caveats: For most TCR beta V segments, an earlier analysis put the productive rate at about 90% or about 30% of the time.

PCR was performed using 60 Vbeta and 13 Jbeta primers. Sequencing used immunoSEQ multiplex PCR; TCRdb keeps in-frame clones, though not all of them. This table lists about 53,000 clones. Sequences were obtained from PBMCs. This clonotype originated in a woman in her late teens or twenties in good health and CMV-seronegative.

The CDR3 loop is CASSRTGPGNTIYF. Written as DNA, the CDR3 is TGTGCCAGCAGCCGGACAGGGCCAGGAAACACCATATATTTT. The chain couples TRBV6-5 to TRBJ1-3, with 8 bases identical to TRBD1. This CDR3 contains 14 residues. In germline, CDR1 is MNHEY, CDR2 SVGAGI. Losses at the gene ends were 6 bases for V and 4 bases for J; bases not matched to a gene: 5.